This entry features one T cell receptor (beta chain) sequence. The record originates from a study of regulatory T cells in long-lasting Graves disease. The CDR3 extends over 13 amino acids. V was clipped by 7 bases and J by 1 base, with 10 bases between them. Germline loops: CDR1 SQVTM, CDR2 ANQGSEA. Researchers made TCR beta libraries by using iRepertoire HTBI primers and running Arm-PCR on CDR3 regions. TCRdb re-derived calls from the multiplex PCR reads in MiXCR, one entry per CDR3 protein. The profile shows some 470,000 distinct CDR3 sequences, roughly a fifth of them singletons. Time point indicated: persistent/refractory GD, antithyroid drugs over 5 years with positive TRAb. PBMC-extracted RNA yielded the TCR library.

The starting material was peripheral blood mononuclear cells (PBMCs), obtained when the disease was refractory, from a patient treated with antithyroid drugs. The rearrangement links TRBV29-1 to TRBJ1-4; tentatively, D is TRBD1 (5 bases). This TCR was sampled from a female donor with Graves disease. The CDR3 here is CSAGGGTNEKLFF. The CDR3 DNA sequence: TGCAGCGCGGGGGGAGGAACTAATGAAAAACTGTTTTTT.